The rows below give T cell receptor beta chains drawn from one sample of a study of response to subunit inactivated influenza vaccine. TCRdb re-called the RT-PCR reads with MiXCR, one entry per CDR3 protein. There are roughly 190,000 distinct CDR3 sequences in the sample; approximately 12% occur only once, and around 32% lies in the top ten. The data also belong to a second study, concerning T cells expressing NK-cell markers.

Sample: CD8+ T cells sorted from PBMCs, taken 11 to 12 days after vaccination. The receptors here all came from a middle-aged man who received an inactivated influenza vaccine. Each CDR3 is given with its conserved first and last residue. The order of the fields is J gene, D gene, V gene, clone size, CDR3 protein, CDR3 DNA. A D gene is named only where the DNA matches it firmly. Where a row states a size, it is once, few, many or the class of an expanded clone; other rows omit it.

>TRBJ2-7|NA|TRBV12-3/TRBV12-4|many
CASSLRGSEQYF
TGTGCCAGCAGTTTACGAGGCTCCGAGCAGTACTTC
>TRBJ1-2|NA|TRBV20-1|NA
CSADPGTLHNYGYTF
TGCAGTGCAGACCCAGGGACCCTACATAACTATGGCTACACCTTC
>TRBJ2-7|TRBD2|TRBV29-1|NA
CSVEASGTYEQYF
TGCAGCGTTGAGGCTAGCGGGACCTACGAGCAGTACTTC
>TRBJ2-7|NA|TRBV5-1|few
CASGLGDASYEQYF
TGCGCCAGCGGCCTGGGGGACGCTTCCTACGAGCAGTACTTC
>TRBJ2-5|NA|TRBV27|once
CASSFTLGQETQYF
TGTGCCAGCTCTTTCACGTTAGGACAAGAGACCCAGTACTTC
>TRBJ1-1|NA|TRBV6-5|few
CASSSANTEAFF
TGTGCCAGCAGCTCCGCGAACACTGAAGCTTTCTTT
>TRBJ1-3|NA|TRBV10-3|NA
CATFDPTGTTGNTIYF
TGTGCCACCTTCGACCCCACGGGTACTACTGGAAACACCATATATTTT
>TRBJ2-3|NA|TRBV29-1|NA
CSVEAGTRGDTQYF
TGCAGCGTTGAAGCCGGGACACGCGGGGATACGCAGTATTTT
>TRBJ1-2|NA|TRBV20-1|NA
CSASDRTNYGYTF
TGCAGTGCCAGTGACAGGACTAACTATGGCTACACCTTC
>TRBJ2-3|NA|TRBV12-3/TRBV12-4|NA
CASSQTSRAYF
TGTGCCAGCAGTCAGACTAGTCGCGCGTATTTT
>TRBJ2-1|TRBD2|TRBV4-1|few
CASSPIPAGVKGEFF
TGCGCCAGCAGCCCAATACCAGCGGGGGTTAAGGGGGAGTTCTTC
>TRBJ2-4|NA|TRBV15|NA
CATSGPGPPLNIQYF
TGTGCCACCAGCGGCCCCGGGCCGCCGCTGAACATTCAGTACTTC
>TRBJ2-1|NA|TRBV15|few
CATSRERDWYNEQFF
TGTGCCACCAGCAGAGAAAGGGACTGGTACAATGAGCAGTTCTTC
>TRBJ2-3|NA|TRBV7-9|many
CASSLSGIGTDTDTQYF
TGTGCCAGCAGCTTATCTGGAATCGGAACCGACACAGATACGCAGTATTTT
>TRBJ2-5|NA|TRBV28|few
CASSTGPRALQETQYF
TGTGCCAGCAGCACAGGGCCTCGAGCACTTCAAGAGACCCAGTACTTC
>TRBJ2-3|NA|TRBV7-9|NA
CASSLVEYSSTDTQYF
TGTGCCAGCAGCTTAGTGGAGTATTCTAGCACAGATACGCAGTATTTT
>TRBJ2-1|TRBD2|TRBV20-1|NA
CSARDTRGLAGVGNEQFF
TGCAGTGCTAGAGATACTAGGGGACTAGCGGGAGTTGGTAATGAGCAGTTCTTC
>TRBJ1-5|NA|TRBV15|few
CATSRAGRLRNQPQHF
TGTGCCACCAGCAGAGCAGGGAGACTAAGGAATCAGCCCCAGCATTTT
>TRBJ2-7|NA|TRBV7-6|many
CASSLGGGTVEQYF
TGTGCCAGCAGCTTAGGAGGGGGGACGGTCGAGCAGTACTTC
>TRBJ2-1|NA|TRBV12-3/TRBV12-4|NA
CASSTESSYNEQFF
TGTGCCAGCAGTACCGAGAGCTCCTACAATGAGCAGTTCTTC
>TRBJ1-1|NA|TRBV4-1|NA
CASSQASYGDNTEAFF
TGCGCCAGCAGCCAAGCCTCCTACGGGGACAACACTGAAGCTTTCTTT
>TRBJ2-7|TRBD1|TRBV18|NA
CATSGTGGTYEQYF
TGTGCCACGTCCGGGACAGGGGGGACCTACGAGCAGTACTTC
>TRBJ2-1|TRBD2|TRBV24-1|few
CATGLAGHGEQFF
TGTGCCACAGGACTAGCGGGCCACGGAGAGCAGTTCTTC
>TRBJ2-3|TRBD2|TRBV28|NA
CASSFASSGSTDTQYF
TGTGCCAGCAGTTTTGCGTCTAGCGGGAGCACAGATACGCAGTATTTT
>TRBJ2-3|NA|TRBV12-3/TRBV12-4|few
CASSFLGAVGDTQYF
TGTGCCAGCAGTTTCTTAGGGGCCGTGGGGGATACGCAGTATTTT
>TRBJ2-2|NA|TRBV6-1|few
CASRSTTANTGELFF
TGTGCCAGCAGATCAACGACAGCAAACACCGGGGAGCTGTTTTTT
>TRBJ1-2|NA|TRBV11-2|NA
CASSGQLPAHGYGYTF
TGTGCCAGCAGCGGGCAGCTGCCCGCTCATGGCTATGGCTACACCTTC
>TRBJ1-2|NA|TRBV4-2|many
CASSQGYPYGYTF
TGTGCCAGCAGCCAAGGGTATCCCTATGGCTACACCTTC
>TRBJ1-2|TRBD1|TRBV27|NA
CASSPQGALTYGYTF
TGTGCCAGCAGCCCACAGGGGGCCCTGACCTATGGCTACACCTTC
>TRBJ2-7|TRBD2|TRBV10-3|NA
CAISGGGGRAVHEQYF
TGTGCCATCAGTGGAGGGGGCGGGAGGGCCGTCCACGAGCAGTACTTC
>TRBJ2-3|TRBD1|TRBV28|NA
CASSDPGQRTDTQYF
TGTGCCAGCAGTGATCCGGGACAGCGCACAGATACGCAGTATTTT
>TRBJ2-2|TRBD2|TRBV12-3/TRBV12-4|NA
CASRPALAGPTGELFF
TGTGCCAGCAGACCGGCCTTAGCGGGACCCACCGGGGAGCTGTTTTTT
>TRBJ1-5|TRBD1|TRBV28|NA
CASSLPRDRGHGNQPQHF
TGTGCCAGCAGTTTACCCCGGGACAGGGGGCACGGCAATCAGCCCCAGCATTTT
>TRBJ2-7|TRBD2|TRBV11-2|NA
CASSYRGLAGGSGREQYF
TGTGCCAGCAGCTACCGAGGACTAGCGGGAGGCTCAGGGCGCGAGCAGTACTTC
>TRBJ1-6|NA|TRBV27|NA
CASSPGVTAGSPLHF
TGTGCCAGCAGTCCGGGGGTCACAGCGGGTTCACCCCTCCACTTT
>TRBJ1-4|NA|TRBV4-2|NA
CASSQERSKREKLFF
TGTGCCAGCAGCCAAGAACGGTCGAAAAGGGAAAAACTGTTTTTT
>TRBJ2-7|TRBD2|TRBV6-5|few
CASSYSLQGLAGGNEQYF
TGTGCCAGCAGTTACTCATTGCAGGGACTAGCGGGAGGGAACGAGCAGTACTTC
>TRBJ2-1|TRBD2|TRBV11-2|few
CASSLVGLAGGPSYNEQFF
TGTGCCAGCAGCTTAGTCGGACTAGCGGGGGGGCCCAGCTACAATGAGCAGTTCTTC
>TRBJ2-2|NA|TRBV19|few
CASSIQGNTGELFF
TGTGCCAGTAGTATCCAGGGGAACACCGGGGAGCTGTTTTTT
>TRBJ2-7|NA|TRBV6-2/TRBV6-3|NA
CASSFDSLAQLSYEQYF
TGTGCCAGCAGCTTCGACAGTCTAGCGCAGCTCTCCTACGAGCAGTACTTC
>TRBJ2-7|TRBD1|TRBV11-2|many
CASSMRQGVEQYF
TGTGCCAGCAGCATGAGACAGGGGGTCGAGCAGTACTTC
>TRBJ2-3|NA|TRBV4-3|many
CASSLGTSGGDTQYF
TGCGCCAGCAGCCTGGGGACTTCAGGCGGAGATACGCAGTATTTT
>TRBJ2-3|TRBD2|TRBV10-3|NA
CAISESNSGVTYTDTQYF
TGTGCCATCAGTGAGTCTAATAGCGGGGTGACTTACACAGATACGCAGTATTTT
>TRBJ2-1|TRBD1|TRBV6-2/TRBV6-3|NA
CASSFLGTDNEQFF
TGTGCCAGCAGTTTTCTAGGGACAGACAATGAGCAGTTCTTC
>TRBJ2-3|TRBD1|TRBV28|NA
CASSLIPGQMTDTQYF
TGTGCCAGCAGTTTGATACCGGGACAGATGACAGATACGCAGTATTTT
>TRBJ2-7|NA|TRBV2|few
CASFGTVYEQYF
TGTGCCAGTTTCGGGACTGTCTACGAGCAGTACTTC
>TRBJ2-2|NA|TRBV28|few
CASSTWDILANTGELFF
TGTGCCAGCAGCACATGGGACATCCTTGCGAACACCGGGGAGCTGTTTTTT
>TRBJ2-7|NA|TRBV5-5|NA
CASSLERHVSYEQYF
TGTGCCAGCAGCTTGGAACGCCATGTTTCCTACGAGCAGTACTTC
>TRBJ1-2|NA|TRBV29-1|few
CSVEESVNYGYTF
TGCAGCGTTGAAGAATCGGTTAACTATGGCTACACCTTC
>TRBJ2-1|TRBD2|TRBV4-1|few
CASSQGLVAGASSYNEQFF
TGCGCCAGCAGCCAAGGGTTGGTAGCGGGAGCGTCGTCCTACAATGAGCAGTTCTTC
>TRBJ2-7|NA|TRBV9|NA
CASSPPEDNEQYF
TGTGCCAGCAGCCCCCCTGAAGACAACGAGCAGTACTTC
>TRBJ2-1|TRBD2|TRBV9|many
CASSVVAGGYNEQFF
TGTGCCAGCAGCGTAGTTGCGGGGGGCTACAATGAGCAGTTCTTC